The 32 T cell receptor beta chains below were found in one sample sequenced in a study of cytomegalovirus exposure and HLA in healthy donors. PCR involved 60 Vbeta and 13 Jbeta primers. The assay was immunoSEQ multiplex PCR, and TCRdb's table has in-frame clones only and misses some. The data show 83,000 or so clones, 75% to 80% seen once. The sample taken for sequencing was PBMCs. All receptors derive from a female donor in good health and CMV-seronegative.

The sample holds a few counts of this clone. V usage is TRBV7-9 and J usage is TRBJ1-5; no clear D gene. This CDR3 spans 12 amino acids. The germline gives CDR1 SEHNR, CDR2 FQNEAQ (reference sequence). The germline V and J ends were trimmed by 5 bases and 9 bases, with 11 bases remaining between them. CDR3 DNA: TGTGCCAGCAGCGTAAACGGAGGGCCCCAGCATTTT. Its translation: CASSVNGGPQHF.

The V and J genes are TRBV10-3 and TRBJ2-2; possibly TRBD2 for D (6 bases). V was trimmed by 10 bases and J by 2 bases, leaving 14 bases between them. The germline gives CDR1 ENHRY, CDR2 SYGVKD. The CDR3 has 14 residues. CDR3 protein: CATLRDSNTGELFF. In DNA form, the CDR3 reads TGTGCCACCCTCCGGGACTCCAACACCGGGGAGCTGTTTTTT.

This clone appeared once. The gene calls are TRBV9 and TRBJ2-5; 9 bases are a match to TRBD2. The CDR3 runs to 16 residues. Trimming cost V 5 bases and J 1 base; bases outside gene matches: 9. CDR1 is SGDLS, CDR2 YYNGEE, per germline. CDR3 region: CASRVNGGGAQETQYF. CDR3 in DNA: TGTGCCAGCAGAGTAAACGGCGGGGGGGCCCAAGAGACCCAGTACTTC. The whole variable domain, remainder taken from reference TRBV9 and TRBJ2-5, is DSGVTQTPKHLITATGQRVTLRCSPRSGDLSVYWYQQSLDQGLQFLIQYYNGEERAKGNILERFSAQQFPDLHSELNLSSLELGDSALYFCASRVNGGGAQETQYFGPGTRLLVL.

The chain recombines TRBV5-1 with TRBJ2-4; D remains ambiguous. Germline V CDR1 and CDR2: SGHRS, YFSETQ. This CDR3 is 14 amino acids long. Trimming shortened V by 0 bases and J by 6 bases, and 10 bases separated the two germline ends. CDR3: CASSLATSGNIQYF. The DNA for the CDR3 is TGCGCCAGCAGCTTGGCCACATCAGGAAACATTCAGTACTTC.

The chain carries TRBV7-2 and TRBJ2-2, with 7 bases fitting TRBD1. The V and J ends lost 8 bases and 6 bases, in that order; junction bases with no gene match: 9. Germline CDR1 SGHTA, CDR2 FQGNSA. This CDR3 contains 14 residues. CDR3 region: CASRRQGGAGELFF. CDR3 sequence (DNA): TGTGCCAGCCGCCGACAGGGTGGGGCCGGGGAGCTGTTTTTT. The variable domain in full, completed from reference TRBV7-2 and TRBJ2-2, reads GAGVSQSPSNKVTEKGKDVELRCDPISGHTALYWYRQSLGQGLEFLIYFQGNSAPDKSGLPSDRFSAERTGGSVSTLTIQRTQQEDSAVYLCASRRQGGAGELFFGEGSRLTVL.

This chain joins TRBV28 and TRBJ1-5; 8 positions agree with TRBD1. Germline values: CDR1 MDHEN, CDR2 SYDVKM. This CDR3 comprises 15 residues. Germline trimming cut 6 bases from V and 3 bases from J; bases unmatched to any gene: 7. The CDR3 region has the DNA TGTGCCAGCAGCGCAGGGACAGGTGTCAATCAGCCCCAGCATTTT. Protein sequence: CASSAGTGVNQPQHF.

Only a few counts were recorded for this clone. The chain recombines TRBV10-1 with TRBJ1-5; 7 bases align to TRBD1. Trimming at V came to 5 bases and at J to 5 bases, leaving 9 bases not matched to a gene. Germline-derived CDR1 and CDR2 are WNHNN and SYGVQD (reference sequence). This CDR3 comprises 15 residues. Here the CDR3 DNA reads TGCGCCAGCAGTTCCGGGACAGAATCCGATCAGCCCCAGCATTTT. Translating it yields CASSSGTESDQPQHF.

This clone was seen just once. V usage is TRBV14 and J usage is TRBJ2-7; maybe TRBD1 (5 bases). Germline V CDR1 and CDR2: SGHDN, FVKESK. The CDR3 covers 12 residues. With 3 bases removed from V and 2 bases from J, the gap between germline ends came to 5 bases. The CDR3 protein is CASSQTAYEQYF. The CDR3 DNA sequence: TGTGCCAGCAGCCAGACAGCCTACGAGCAGTACTTC.

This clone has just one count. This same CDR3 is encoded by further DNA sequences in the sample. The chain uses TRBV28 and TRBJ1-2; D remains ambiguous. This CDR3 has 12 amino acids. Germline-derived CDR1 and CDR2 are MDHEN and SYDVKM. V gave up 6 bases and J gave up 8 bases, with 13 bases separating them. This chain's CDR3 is CASSLRGYGYTF. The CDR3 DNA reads TGTGCCAGCAGCTTAAGAGGGTACGGCTACACCTTC.

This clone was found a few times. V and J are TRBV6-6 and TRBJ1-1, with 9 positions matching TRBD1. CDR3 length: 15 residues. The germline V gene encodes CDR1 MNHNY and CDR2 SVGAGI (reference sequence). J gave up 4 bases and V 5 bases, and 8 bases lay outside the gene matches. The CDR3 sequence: CASSTPGQGPTEAFF. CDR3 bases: TGTGCCAGCAGTACTCCGGGACAGGGACCCACTGAAGCTTTCTTT.

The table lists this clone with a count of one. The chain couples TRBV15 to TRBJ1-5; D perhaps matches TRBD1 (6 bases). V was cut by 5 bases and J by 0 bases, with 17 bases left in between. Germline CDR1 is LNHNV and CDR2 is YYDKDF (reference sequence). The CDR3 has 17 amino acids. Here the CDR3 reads CATSPGPDRYSNQPQHF. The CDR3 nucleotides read TGTGCCACCAGCCCAGGCCCGGACAGATATAGCAATCAGCCCCAGCATTTT.

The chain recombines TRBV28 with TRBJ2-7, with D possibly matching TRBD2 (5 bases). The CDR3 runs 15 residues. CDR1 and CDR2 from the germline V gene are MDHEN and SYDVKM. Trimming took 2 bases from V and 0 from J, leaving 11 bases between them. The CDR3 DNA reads TGTGCCAGCAGTTTAGGAGGACCGATCTCCTACGAGCAGTACTTC. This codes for CASSLGGPISYEQYF.

The CDR3 nucleotides read TGTGCCTGGAGTGTAACTAGATCTGGAAACACCATATATTTT. Translated, it gives CAWSVTRSGNTIYF. The gene calls are TRBV30 and TRBJ1-3; D not certain. This CDR3 is built from 14 residues. V was pared by 0 bases and J by 1 base, with 7 bases between. The germline V gene encodes CDR1 GTSNPN and CDR2 SVGIG (reference sequence).

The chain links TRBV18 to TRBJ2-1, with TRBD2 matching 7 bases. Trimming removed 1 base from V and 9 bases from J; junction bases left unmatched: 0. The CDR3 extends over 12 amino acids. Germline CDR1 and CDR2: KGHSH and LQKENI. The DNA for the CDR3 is TGTGCCAGCTCACCACGGGGGGGTGAGCAGTTCTTC. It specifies CASSPRGGEQFF.

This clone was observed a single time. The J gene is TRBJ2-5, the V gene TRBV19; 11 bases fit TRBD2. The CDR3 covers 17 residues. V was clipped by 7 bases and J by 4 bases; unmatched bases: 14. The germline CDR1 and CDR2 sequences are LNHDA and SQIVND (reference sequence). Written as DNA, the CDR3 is TGTGCCAGTACTAGGGGGAGCACTAGCGGGAGAAGAGAGACCCAGTACTTC. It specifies CASTRGSTSGRRETQYF.

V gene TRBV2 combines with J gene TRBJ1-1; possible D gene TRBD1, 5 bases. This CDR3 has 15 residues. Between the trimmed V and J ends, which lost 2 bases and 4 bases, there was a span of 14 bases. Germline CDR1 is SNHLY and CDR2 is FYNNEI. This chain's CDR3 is CASSEFEGRATEAFF. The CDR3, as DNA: TGTGCCAGCAGTGAATTTGAGGGGAGGGCCACTGAAGCTTTCTTT.

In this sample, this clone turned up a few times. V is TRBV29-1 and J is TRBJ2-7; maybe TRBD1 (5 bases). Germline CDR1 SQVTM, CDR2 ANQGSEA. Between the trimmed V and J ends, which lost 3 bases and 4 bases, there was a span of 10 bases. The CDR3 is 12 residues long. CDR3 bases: TGCAGCGTTGAGGGGCGTCGATACGAGCAGTACTTC. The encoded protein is CSVEGRRYEQYF.

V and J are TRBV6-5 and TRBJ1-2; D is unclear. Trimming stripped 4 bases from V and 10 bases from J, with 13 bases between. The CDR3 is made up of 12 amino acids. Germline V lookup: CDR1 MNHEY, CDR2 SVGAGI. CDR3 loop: CASSFGGVVYTF. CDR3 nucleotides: TGTGCCAGCAGTTTTGGCGGGGTAGTCTACACCTTC.

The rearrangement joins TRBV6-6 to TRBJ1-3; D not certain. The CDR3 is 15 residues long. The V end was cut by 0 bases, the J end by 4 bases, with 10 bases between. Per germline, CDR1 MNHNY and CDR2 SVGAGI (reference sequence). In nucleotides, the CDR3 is TGTGCCAGCAGTTACTCGTCGGGTGTGGGAAACACCATATATTTT. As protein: CASSYSSGVGNTIYF.

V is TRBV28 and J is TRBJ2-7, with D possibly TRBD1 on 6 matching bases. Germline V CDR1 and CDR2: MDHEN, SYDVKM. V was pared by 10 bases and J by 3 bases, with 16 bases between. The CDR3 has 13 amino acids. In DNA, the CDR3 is TGTGCCATCAACAGGGTGACCAACTACGAGCAGTACTTC. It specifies CAINRVTNYEQYF.

CDR3 residues: CASSEGTHTEAFF. Written as DNA, the CDR3 is TGTGCCAGCAGCGAGGGGACTCACACTGAAGCTTTCTTT. This chain links TRBV11-2 with TRBJ1-1, with D perhaps TRBD1 (5 bases). This CDR3 has 13 residues. V was cut by 5 bases and J by 3 bases, with 10 bases left in between. The germline CDR1 and CDR2 sequences are SGHAT and FQNNGV.

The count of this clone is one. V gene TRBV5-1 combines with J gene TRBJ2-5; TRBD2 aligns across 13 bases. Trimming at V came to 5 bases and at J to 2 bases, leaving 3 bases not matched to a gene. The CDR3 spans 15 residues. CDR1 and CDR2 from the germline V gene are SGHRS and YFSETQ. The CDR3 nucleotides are TGCGCCAGCAGTGTGACTAGCGGGGGGCAAGAGACCCAGTACTTC. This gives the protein CASSVTSGGQETQYF.

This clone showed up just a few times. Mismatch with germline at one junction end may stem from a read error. For the CDR3, the DNA is TGTGCCAGCAGCTCAGGACAGGGCCCTTTCCATCAACCCCAGCATTTT. Amino acids: CASSSGQGPFHQPQHF. This sequence joins TRBV5-8 and TRBJ1-5, with 8 bases identical to TRBD1. Germline V CDR1 and CDR2: SGHTS, YDEGEE. The CDR3 has 16 amino acids.

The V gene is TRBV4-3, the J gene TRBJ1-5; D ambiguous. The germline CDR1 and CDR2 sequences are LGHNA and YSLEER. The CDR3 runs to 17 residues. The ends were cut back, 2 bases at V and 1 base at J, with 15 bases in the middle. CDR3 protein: CASSQRLPSGSNQPQHF. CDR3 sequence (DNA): TGCGCCAGCAGCCAACGGCTCCCCTCCGGGAGCAATCAGCCCCAGCATTTT.

CDR3 bases: TGCAGTGCTACTACCTCAGGAGGAGCTTTCTTT. This encodes CSATTSGGAFF. The rearrangement uses TRBV20-1 and TRBJ1-1; the D is unclear. CDR3 size: 11 residues. CDR1 is DFQATT and CDR2 is SNEGSKA in the germline V gene (reference sequence). V dropped 4 bases and J dropped 10 bases, with 13 bases sitting between them.

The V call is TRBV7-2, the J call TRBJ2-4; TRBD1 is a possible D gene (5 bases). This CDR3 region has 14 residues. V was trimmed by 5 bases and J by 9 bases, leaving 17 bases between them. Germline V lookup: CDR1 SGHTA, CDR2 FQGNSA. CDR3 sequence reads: CASSPWTREGIQYF. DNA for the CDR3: TGTGCCAGCAGCCCGTGGACAAGGGAAGGCATTCAGTACTTC.

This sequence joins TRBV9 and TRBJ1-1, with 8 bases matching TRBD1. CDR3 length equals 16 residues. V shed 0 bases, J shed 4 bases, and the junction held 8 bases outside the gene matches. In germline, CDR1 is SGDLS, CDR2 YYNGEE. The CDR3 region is CASSVEGAGGSTEAFF. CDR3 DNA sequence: TGTGCCAGCAGCGTAGAGGGGGCAGGGGGCTCCACTGAAGCTTTCTTT.

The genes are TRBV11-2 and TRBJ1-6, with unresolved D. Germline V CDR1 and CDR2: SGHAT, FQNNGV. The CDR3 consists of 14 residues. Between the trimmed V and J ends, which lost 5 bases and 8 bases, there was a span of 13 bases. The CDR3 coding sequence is TGTGCCAGCAGCCGGTTTGAGAGTGATTCACCCCTCCACTTT. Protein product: CASSRFESDSPLHF.

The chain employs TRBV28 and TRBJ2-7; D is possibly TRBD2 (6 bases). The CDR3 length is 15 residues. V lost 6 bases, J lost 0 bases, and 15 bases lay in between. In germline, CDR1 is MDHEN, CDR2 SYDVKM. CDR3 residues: CASSPVGRSSYEQYF. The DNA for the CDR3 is TGTGCCAGCAGCCCCGTTGGGAGGAGCTCCTACGAGCAGTACTTC. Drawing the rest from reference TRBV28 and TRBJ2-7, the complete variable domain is DVKVTQSSRYLVKRTGEKVFLECVQDMDHENMFWYRQDPGLGLRLIYFSYDVKMKEKGDIPEGYSVSREKKERFSLILESASTNQTSMYLCASSPVGRSSYEQYFGPGTRLTVT.

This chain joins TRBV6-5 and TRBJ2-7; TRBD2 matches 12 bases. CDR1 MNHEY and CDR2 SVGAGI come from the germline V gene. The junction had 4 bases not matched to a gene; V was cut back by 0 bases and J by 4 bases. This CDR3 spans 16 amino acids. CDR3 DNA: TGTGCCAGCAGTTACTCGATAACTAGCGGGAGGTACGAGCAGTACTTC. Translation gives CASSYSITSGRYEQYF.

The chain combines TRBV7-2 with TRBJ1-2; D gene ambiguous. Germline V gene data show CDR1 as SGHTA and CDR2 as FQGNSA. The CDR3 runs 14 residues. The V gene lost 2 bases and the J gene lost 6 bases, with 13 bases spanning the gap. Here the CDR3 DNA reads TGTGCCAGCAGCTTACGGGGTACCTCAGATGGCTACACCTTC. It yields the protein CASSLRGTSDGYTF.

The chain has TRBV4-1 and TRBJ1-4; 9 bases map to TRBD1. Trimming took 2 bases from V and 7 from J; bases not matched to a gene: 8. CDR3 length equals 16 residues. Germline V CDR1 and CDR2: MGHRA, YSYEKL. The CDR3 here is CASSQNLGDRAEKLFF. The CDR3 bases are TGCGCCAGCAGCCAAAACCTTGGGGACAGGGCTGAAAAACTGTTTTTT.